This T cell receptor beta chain was captured in a study of T cells in Graves' hyperthyroidism and ophthalmopathy. Findings of the study overall: From stable hyperthyroidism, ophthalmopathy was set apart by a 13 V-J model.

TCR beta CDR3 regions were amplified from RNA transcripts. Initially, a first-round RT-PCR of the TCR CDR3 employed the HTBI primer set. TCRdb passed the multiplex PCR reads through MiXCR, listing each CDR3 protein once. The sample has over 500,000 distinct CDR3 sequences, around 13% seen once. Concerning this clonotype: Its antigen is still unknown.

Over 18 months, lack of ophthalmopathy progression marked Graves' hyperthyroidism as stable. PBMCs were sourced from roughly 9.3 ml fresh peripheral blood. This TCR came from a middle-aged woman with Graves' hyperthyroidism. Sequenced input: blood.

CDR3 protein: CASSYSRTGYGYTF. CDR3 sequence (DNA): TGTGCCAGCAGTTACTCAAGGACAGGCTATGGCTACACCTTC. The chain couples TRBV6-5 to TRBJ1-2, with 7 positions matching TRBD1. This CDR3 region has 14 residues. J lost 4 bases, V lost 0 bases, and 2 bases had no gene match. Germline assignment: CDR1 MNHEY and CDR2 SVGAGI.